Presented here are 18 T cell receptor beta chains from one specimen sequenced in a study of identical twins. One entry per CDR3 protein, called by TCRdb with MiXCR from the 5' RACE reads. The top ten clones hold 7% to 9.5% of a sample with about 250,000 distinct CDR3 sequences, over 13% of them seen once. Sequences were obtained from memory (CD45RO+) T cells sorted from blood. The receptors were sampled from a young woman in good health.

Many counts were recorded for this clonotype. The DNA for the CDR3 is TGCAGTGCTACCTTGGGGGGGGGCCTCACAGATACGCAGTATTTT. This codes for CSATLGGGLTDTQYF. The V and J genes are TRBV20-1 and TRBJ2-3; tentatively, D is TRBD2 (7 bases). CDR3 length equals 15 residues. From germline, CDR1 is DFQATT and CDR2 SNEGSKA (reference sequence). Trimming took 4 bases from V and 2 from J, leaving 16 bases between them.

This clonotype was recorded many times. Here the CDR3 reads CSAVRDGLKQYF. CDR3 bases: TGCAGTGCTGTGCGGGACGGACTAAAGCAGTACTTC. The rearrangement links TRBV20-1 to TRBJ2-7, with D perhaps matching TRBD2 (6 bases). This CDR3 is 12 amino acids long. V was cut by 5 bases and J by 8 bases, with 16 bases left in between. CDR1 and CDR2 from the germline V gene are DFQATT and SNEGSKA (reference sequence).

This clonotype was counted ten times or more. This sequence joins TRBV10-3 and TRBJ2-3, with D hard to call. This CDR3 has 14 residues. Trimming took off 7 bases at V and 0 bases at J, with 11 bases between the two ends. Germline V lookup: CDR1 ENHRY, CDR2 SYGVKD. The CDR3 sequence is CAIKQPSSTDTQYF. The CDR3 DNA reads as TGTGCCATCAAGCAGCCCTCTAGCACAGATACGCAGTATTTT.

The genes are TRBV20-1 and TRBJ2-7; D assignment may be TRBD1 or TRBD2 (5 bases each). V lost 6 bases, J lost 3 bases, and 12 bases lay in between. The CDR3 has 12 amino acids. Germline CDR1 is DFQATT and CDR2 is SNEGSKA (reference sequence). The CDR3 DNA is TGCAGTGCCCCGTGGGGGAACTACGAGCAGTACTTC. Protein product: CSAPWGNYEQYF.

The sample holds a few counts of this clonotype. The chain links TRBV20-1 to TRBJ1-3, with a weak D call TRBD1 (5 bases). The ends were cut back, 1 base at V and 6 bases at J, with 13 bases in the middle. The germline V gene has CDR1 DFQATT and CDR2 SNEGSKA (reference sequence). The CDR3 runs to 14 residues. CDR3 in amino acids: CSARGLGPLNTIYF. For the CDR3, the DNA is TGCAGTGCTAGAGGCCTGGGGCCGCTAAACACCATATATTTT.

This clonotype was observed many times. As DNA, the CDR3 is TGTGCCAGCAGTTTACGGAGAGCGGGGAACACCGGGGAGCTGTTTTTT. Translating gives CASSLRRAGNTGELFF. J is TRBJ2-2 and V is TRBV27, with D possibly matching TRBD2 (6 bases). This CDR3 is 16 amino acids long. Trimming removed 2 bases from V and 1 base from J, with 11 bases in between. In germline, CDR1 is MNHEY, CDR2 SMNVEV (reference sequence).

This clonotype was counted between two and nine times. The chain carries TRBV20-1 and TRBJ2-3; D perhaps matches TRBD1 (5 bases). Per the germline V gene, CDR1 is DFQATT and CDR2 is SNEGSKA (reference sequence). The V end was cut by 1 base, the J end by 3 bases, with 8 bases between. This CDR3 is built from 13 residues. The DNA for the CDR3 is TGCAGTGCTAGAGCTCACAGGACAGATACGCAGTATTTT. Its translation: CSARAHRTDTQYF.

V and J are TRBV7-9 and TRBJ1-1; no clear D gene. The CDR3 is 16 amino acids. Trimming removed 3 bases at V and 3 bases at J, with 17 bases between. Germline assignment: CDR1 SEHNR and CDR2 FQNEAQ (reference sequence). In DNA, the CDR3 is TGTGCCAGCAGCTTCTCGGAGGAGGGCCCGGACACTGAAGCTTTCTTT. Protein: CASSFSEEGPDTEAFF.

This chain uses TRBV4-3 with TRBJ2-1, with TRBD2 matching over 8 bases. Germline loops: CDR1 LGHNA, CDR2 YSLEER. This CDR3 is 16 amino acids long. Trimming at V came to 3 bases and at J to 4 bases, leaving 8 bases not matched to a gene. The CDR3: CASSHQSASGYNEQFF. DNA of the CDR3: TGCGCCAGCAGCCACCAATCGGCTAGCGGGTACAATGAGCAGTTCTTC.

The V and J genes are TRBV4-3 and TRBJ2-3, with 8 bases aligning to TRBD2. Looked up from germline, CDR1 is LGHNA and CDR2 is YSLEER. V dropped 0 bases and J dropped 8; count of bases not matched to a gene: 13. The CDR3 has 17 residues. CDR3 sequence (DNA): TGCGCCAGCAGCCAAGATAGTGGACTAGCTTTTGGTGCTACGCAGTATTTT. It yields the protein CASSQDSGLAFGATQYF.

Only a few counts were recorded for this clonotype. The chain couples TRBV6-1 to TRBJ2-4; D may be TRBD1 (6 bases). The CDR3 covers 11 residues. The germline V and J ends were trimmed by 8 bases and 6 bases, with 8 bases remaining between them. The germline CDR1 and CDR2 sequences are MNHNS and SASEGT. CDR3 sequence: CASRGGNIQYF. CDR3 sequence (DNA): TGTGCCAGCCGAGGGGGAAACATTCAGTACTTC.

This clonotype was recorded a few times. V and J are TRBV5-6 and TRBJ2-5; D is ambiguous. Trimming took 4 bases from V and 2 from J, leaving 15 bases between them. The CDR3 has 15 residues. Looked up from germline, CDR1 is SGHDT and CDR2 is YYEEEE. The CDR3 loop reads CASSPDLWAQETQYF. The CDR3 DNA sequence: TGTGCCAGCAGCCCAGATTTATGGGCGCAAGAGACCCAGTACTTC.

The chain carries TRBV7-6 and TRBJ2-7; D is uncertain. The CDR3 is 15 amino acids. V lost 5 bases and J 2 bases, leaving 16 bases between the germline ends. Looked up from germline, CDR1 is SGHVS and CDR2 is FNYEAQ. CDR3 bases: TGTGCCAGCAGCCCCCTTCCCGCCGCGACCTACGAGCAGTACTTC. Its translation is CASSPLPAATYEQYF.

The chain has TRBV11-2 and TRBJ1-1; D is perhaps TRBD1 (5 bases). Germline CDR1 SGHAT, CDR2 FQNNGV. This CDR3 is 14 amino acids long. V was cut by 8 bases and J by 4 bases, with 17 bases left in between. This chain's CDR3 is CASSGQQASTEAFF. CDR3 sequence (DNA): TGTGCCAGCTCGGGTCAACAGGCGAGCACTGAAGCTTTCTTT.

This clonotype was observed a single time. The V gene is TRBV11-2, the J gene TRBJ2-1, with D unclear. The ends were cut back, 7 bases at V and 8 bases at J, with 24 bases in the middle. CDR1 and CDR2 from the germline V gene are SGHAT and FQNNGV. The CDR3 has 16 amino acids. CDR3 residues: CASTPPLGSASYEQFF. The CDR3 DNA reads TGTGCCAGCACCCCCCCCCTCGGTTCGGCCTCCTATGAGCAGTTCTTC.

This clonotype was seen a handful of times. The chain uses TRBV5-1 and TRBJ2-3; TRBD2 agrees at 9 bases. V shed 4 bases and J 6 bases; nucleotides not matched to a gene: 9. Germline CDR1 reads SGHRS; CDR2 reads YFSETQ. The CDR3 length is 15 residues. CDR3 nucleotide sequence: TGCGCCAGCAGCCCCCCAGCGGGGGGTGGGGATACGCAGTATTTT. This sequence encodes CASSPPAGGGDTQYF. The whole variable domain, remainder taken from reference TRBV5-1 and TRBJ2-3, is KAGVTQTPRYLIKTRGQQVTLSCSPISGHRSVSWYQQTPGQGLQFLFEYFSETQRNKGNFPGRFSGRQFSNSRSEMNVSTLELGDSALYLCASSPPAGGGDTQYFGPGTRLTVL.

The V call is TRBV5-6, the J call TRBJ1-3; 7 positions match TRBD1. Per the germline V gene, CDR1 is SGHDT and CDR2 is YYEEEE. CDR3 length: 17 amino acids. Germline trimming cut 4 bases from V and 2 bases from J; bases unmatched to any gene: 12. The CDR3: CASSMRGPWGPGNTIYF. CDR3 in DNA: TGTGCCAGCAGCATGAGGGGGCCGTGGGGCCCTGGAAACACCATATATTTT.

The table lists this clonotype with a few counts. The genes are TRBV7-9 and TRBJ2-3; TRBD1 aligns across 8 bases. CDR1 is SEHNR, CDR2 FQNEAQ, per germline (reference sequence). V lost 5 bases and J lost 0; bases outside the gene matches: 7. The CDR3 length is 16 residues. CDR3 sequence reads: CASSRGQGGSTDTQYF. The CDR3 DNA reads as TGTGCCAGCAGCCGAGGACAGGGTGGGAGCACAGATACGCAGTATTTT.